Each of the 19 T cell receptor beta chains below was sequenced from the same sample in a study of CD4 T cells in relation to SARS-CoV-2 and coronaviruses. TCRdb keeps only in-frame clones here, not all; method: immunoSEQ multiplex PCR. In the table there are over 15,000 clones, under 85% of which are singletons. Antigens of these TCRs are unknown. CD4+ T cells from unexposed donors were obtained before the COVID-19 pandemic (2011-2018). After less than 11 days of culture, CD4+ T cells were isolated. The sequenced sample consisted of CD4+ T cells from PBMCs, cultured in vitro. The receptors originated from a human donor in good health.

This chain connects TRBV28 to TRBJ1-2; D is possibly TRBD1 (6 bases). The V and J ends lost 6 bases and 2 bases respectively, with 7 bases between them. This CDR3 has 12 amino acids. CDR1 is MDHEN, CDR2 SYDVKM, per germline. CDR3 sequence: CASSQGNYGYTF. The CDR3 DNA reads TGTGCCAGCAGCCAGGGGAACTATGGCTACACCTTC.

This clone was observed a handful of times. This chain connects TRBV3-1 (or the pseudogene TRBV3-2) to TRBJ2-2; no firm D call. The V gene's germline CDR1 is LGHDT and CDR2 YNNKEL (reference sequence). The CDR3 sequence is 13 residues long. The ends were cut back, 6 bases at V and 3 bases at J, with 8 bases in the middle. CDR3 protein: CASRTRYTGELFF. Here the CDR3 DNA reads TGTGCCAGCAGAACCCGGTACACCGGGGAGCTGTTTTTT.

This clone was seen only a few times. The genes are TRBV7-6 and TRBJ1-6; no definite D call. This CDR3 spans 13 amino acids. Deletions cut 1 base from V and 9 bases from J, with 7 bases between. Germline V gene lookup returns CDR1 SGHVS and CDR2 FNYEAQ. The CDR3 sequence is CASSLEATSPLHF. The CDR3 DNA is TGTGCCAGCAGCTTAGAGGCAACTTCACCCCTCCACTTT.

Note on this clone: At one end the junction does not follow the germline gene, possibly because of a read error. The chain is built from TRBV3-1 (or the pseudogene TRBV3-2) and TRBJ1-2; 7 bases agree with TRBD1. Germline CDR1 LGHDT, CDR2 YNNKEL (reference sequence). The length of the CDR3 is 12 residues. CDR3 in DNA: TGTGCCAGCAGCCCCCTAAGCGGGACAGTTTACTTC. Amino acid sequence: CASSPLSGTVYF.

V gene TRBV5-1 combines with J gene TRBJ1-4, with D unresolved. The CDR3 runs to 13 residues. Trimming removed 0 bases at V and 11 bases at J, with 11 bases between. Germline V lookup: CDR1 SGHRS, CDR2 YFSETQ. CDR3 loop: CASSLEQPGKLFF. CDR3 DNA sequence: TGCGCCAGCAGCTTGGAGCAGCCGGGTAAACTGTTTTTT.

The chain couples TRBV4-1 to TRBJ2-7, with 11 nucleotides matching TRBD2. CDR3 length: 17 residues. CDR1 is MGHRA, CDR2 YSYEKL, per germline. The ends lost 1 base at V and 4 bases at J; junction bases unmatched: 9. The CDR3 DNA sequence: TGCGCCAGCAGCCAAGTCGCATCTAGCGGGAGGATGTACGAGCAGTACTTC. This sequence encodes CASSQVASSGRMYEQYF.

This chain links TRBV24-1 with TRBJ2-7, with 8 bases that match TRBD1. V was pared by 2 bases and J by 5 bases, with 10 bases of the junction left unmatched. The CDR3 extends over 16 amino acids. Germline-derived CDR1 and CDR2 are KGHDR and SFDVKD. DNA of the CDR3: TGTGCCACCAGTGATTCGGCCCCAGGGGGCCAGGACGAGCAGTACTTC. This codes for CATSDSAPGGQDEQYF.

The chain combines TRBV5-1 with TRBJ2-5, with TRBD1 matching over 7 bases. The CDR3 spans 15 residues. Per germline, CDR1 SGHRS and CDR2 YFSETQ. The V gene end was trimmed by 4 bases and the J gene end by 3 bases; junction bases not matched to a gene: 9. CDR3 residues: CASSIAGTEKETQYF. In DNA form, the CDR3 reads TGCGCCAGCAGCATTGCCGGGACAGAGAAAGAGACCCAGTACTTC.

This chain uses TRBV5-1 with TRBJ2-1; D might be TRBD1 (6 bases). This CDR3 is built from 16 residues. The V and J ends lost 2 bases and 0 bases respectively, with 12 bases between them. CDR1 and CDR2 from the germline V gene are SGHRS and YFSETQ. CDR3 in DNA: TGCGCCAGCAGCTTTACCGCAGGGGTCTCCTACAATGAGCAGTTCTTC. Protein sequence: CASSFTAGVSYNEQFF.

This clone was seen just once. The V call is TRBV7-8, the J call TRBJ2-5; perhaps TRBD2 as D (5 bases). The CDR3 contains 15 residues. The V end lost 6 bases, the J end lost 9 bases, and 23 bases lay between the germline ends. The germline gives CDR1 SGHVS, CDR2 FQNEAQ. CDR3 in DNA: TGTGCCAGCAGTCCCAACGAGCTAGCCAGTTTTTCCCAGTACTTC. It specifies CASSPNELASFSQYF.

The chain joins TRBV11-3 to TRBJ2-1; D is unclear. The ends were cut back, 4 bases at V and 0 bases at J, with 4 bases in the middle. The germline CDR1 and CDR2 sequences are SGHNT and YENEEA. The CDR3 covers 13 residues. The CDR3 reads CASSSGSYNEQFF. CDR3 coding DNA: TGTGCCAGCAGCTCGGGCTCCTACAATGAGCAGTTCTTC.

The chain couples TRBV5-1 to TRBJ2-1; 9 bases map to TRBD2. The V segment lost 2 bases and the J segment 1 base; nucleotides outside the gene matches: 10. The CDR3 has 18 amino acids. Germline V lookup: CDR1 SGHRS, CDR2 YFSETQ. CDR3 region: CASSFRFAGGVSYNEQFF. Here the CDR3 DNA reads TGCGCCAGCAGCTTCAGGTTCGCGGGAGGGGTTTCCTACAATGAGCAGTTCTTC.

The V and J genes are TRBV2 and TRBJ1-3, with a weak D call TRBD1 (5 bases). CDR3 length equals 14 residues. CDR1 and CDR2 (germline): SNHLY, FYNNEI. V was shortened by 6 bases and J by 0 bases, with 9 bases between the two germline ends. The CDR3 DNA is TGTGCCAGCAGCGTGGACATCTCTGGAAACACCATATATTTT. Protein: CASSVDISGNTIYF.

This chain connects TRBV2 to TRBJ2-5; 9 bases line up with TRBD1. Germline CDR1 and CDR2: SNHLY and FYNNEI. The CDR3 is 15 amino acids. V lost 2 bases and J lost 4; bases outside the gene matches: 5. CDR3 sequence: CASSEPTGQGETQYF. CDR3 DNA: TGTGCCAGCAGTGAACCTACGGGACAGGGAGAGACCCAGTACTTC.

This chain connects TRBV3-1 (or the pseudogene TRBV3-2) to TRBJ1-1, with 7 bases lining up with TRBD1. Germline assignment: CDR1 LGHDT and CDR2 YNNKEL (reference sequence). With V trimmed by 4 bases and J by 1 base, 6 bases remained unmatched. The CDR3 extends over 15 amino acids. This chain's CDR3 is CASSRAQGPNTEAFF. CDR3 bases: TGTGCCAGCAGCCGAGCACAGGGGCCGAACACTGAAGCTTTCTTT.

This clone was observed once. The chain combines TRBV11-2 with TRBJ1-2, with 7 bases fitting TRBD1. This CDR3 is 13 amino acids long. Germline CDR1 is SGHAT and CDR2 is FQNNGV. Trimming at V came to 1 base and at J to 4 bases, leaving 0 bases not matched to a gene. Here the CDR3 reads CASSLGQGYGYTF. The CDR3 bases are TGTGCCAGCAGCTTAGGACAGGGCTATGGCTACACCTTC.

The V gene is TRBV27, the J gene TRBJ1-1; D is possibly TRBD1 (6 bases). CDR3 length: 16 residues. The germline CDR1 and CDR2 sequences are MNHEY and SMNVEV (reference sequence). V was trimmed by 5 bases and J by 0 bases, leaving 16 bases between them. The CDR3 here is CASSKRTTGMNTEAFF. CDR3 sequence (DNA): TGTGCCAGCAGTAAAAGAACTACAGGGATGAACACTGAAGCTTTCTTT.

The V and J genes are TRBV28 and TRBJ2-7; tentatively, D is TRBD1 (7 bases). CDR3 length equals 12 residues. Germline lookup yields CDR1 MDHEN and CDR2 SYDVKM. Trimming removed 6 bases at V and 9 bases at J, with 15 bases between. The CDR3 DNA sequence: TGTGCCAGCAGGAGGACAGGAGGGGTGCAGTACTTC. Translation gives CASRRTGGVQYF. Full variable domain (remainder filled in from reference TRBV28 and TRBJ2-7): DVKVTQSSRYLVKRTGEKVFLECVQDMDHENMFWYRQDPGLGLRLIYFSYDVKMKEKGDIPEGYSVSREKKERFSLILESASTNQTSMYLCASRRTGGVQYFGPGTRLTVT.

The V and J genes are TRBV3-1 (or the pseudogene TRBV3-2) and TRBJ1-2; no clear D gene. The CDR3 sequence is 16 residues long. Germline V gene sequence: CDR1 LGHDT, CDR2 YNNKEL (reference sequence). The ends were cut back, 0 bases at V and 6 bases at J, with 17 bases in the middle. The CDR3 reads CASSQDPATGLDGYTF. The CDR3 DNA reads as TGTGCCAGCAGCCAAGATCCTGCTACCGGATTGGATGGCTACACCTTC.